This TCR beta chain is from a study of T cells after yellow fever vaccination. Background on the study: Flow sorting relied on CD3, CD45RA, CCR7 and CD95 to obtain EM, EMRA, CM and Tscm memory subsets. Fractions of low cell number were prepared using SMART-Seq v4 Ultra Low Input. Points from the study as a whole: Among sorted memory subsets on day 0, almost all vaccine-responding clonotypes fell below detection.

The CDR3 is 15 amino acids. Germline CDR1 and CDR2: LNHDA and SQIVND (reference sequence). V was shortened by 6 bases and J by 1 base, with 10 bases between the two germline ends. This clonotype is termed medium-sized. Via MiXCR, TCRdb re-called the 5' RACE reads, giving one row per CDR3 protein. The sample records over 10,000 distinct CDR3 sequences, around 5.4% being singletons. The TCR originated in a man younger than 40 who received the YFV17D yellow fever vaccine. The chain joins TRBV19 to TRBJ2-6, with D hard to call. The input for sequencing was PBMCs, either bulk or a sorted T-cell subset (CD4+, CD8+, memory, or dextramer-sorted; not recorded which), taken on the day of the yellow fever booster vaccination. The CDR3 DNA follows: TGTGCCAGTAGCCGAGACCTTTCTGGGGCCAACGTCCTGACTTTC. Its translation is CASSRDLSGANVLTF.